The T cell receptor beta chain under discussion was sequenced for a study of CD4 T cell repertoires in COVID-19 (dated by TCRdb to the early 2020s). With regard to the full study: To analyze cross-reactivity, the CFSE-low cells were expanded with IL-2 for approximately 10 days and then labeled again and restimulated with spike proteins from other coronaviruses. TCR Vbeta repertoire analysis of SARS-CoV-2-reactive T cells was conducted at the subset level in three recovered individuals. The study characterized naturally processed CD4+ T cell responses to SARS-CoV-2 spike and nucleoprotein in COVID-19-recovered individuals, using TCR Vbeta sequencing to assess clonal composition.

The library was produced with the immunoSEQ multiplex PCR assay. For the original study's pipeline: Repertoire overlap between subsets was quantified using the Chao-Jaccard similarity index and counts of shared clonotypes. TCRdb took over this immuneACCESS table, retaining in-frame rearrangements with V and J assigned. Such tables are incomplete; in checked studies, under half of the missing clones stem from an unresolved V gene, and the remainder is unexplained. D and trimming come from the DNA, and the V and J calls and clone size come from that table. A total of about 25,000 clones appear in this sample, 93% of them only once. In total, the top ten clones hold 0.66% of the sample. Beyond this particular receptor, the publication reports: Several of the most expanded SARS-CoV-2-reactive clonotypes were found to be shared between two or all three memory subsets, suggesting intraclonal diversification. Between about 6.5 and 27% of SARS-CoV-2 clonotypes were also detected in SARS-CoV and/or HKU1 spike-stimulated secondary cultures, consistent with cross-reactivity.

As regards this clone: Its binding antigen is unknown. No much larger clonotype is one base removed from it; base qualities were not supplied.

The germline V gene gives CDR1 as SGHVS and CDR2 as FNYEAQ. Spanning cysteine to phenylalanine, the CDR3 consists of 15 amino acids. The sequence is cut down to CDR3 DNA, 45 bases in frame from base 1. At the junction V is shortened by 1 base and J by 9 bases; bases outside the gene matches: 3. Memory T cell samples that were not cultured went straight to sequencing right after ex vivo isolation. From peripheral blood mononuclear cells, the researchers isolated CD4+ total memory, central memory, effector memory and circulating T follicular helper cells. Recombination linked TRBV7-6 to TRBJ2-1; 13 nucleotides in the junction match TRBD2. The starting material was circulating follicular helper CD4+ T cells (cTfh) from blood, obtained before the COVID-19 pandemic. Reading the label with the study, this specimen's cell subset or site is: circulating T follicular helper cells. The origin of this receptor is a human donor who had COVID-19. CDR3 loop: CASSLVGTSGAEQFF. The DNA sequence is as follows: TGTGCCAGCAGCTTAGTCGGGACTAGCGGGGCTGAGCAGTTCTTC. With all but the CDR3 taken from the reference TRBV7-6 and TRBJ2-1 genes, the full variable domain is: GAGVSQSPRYKVTKRGQDVALRCDPISGHVSLYWYRQALGQGPEFLTYFNYEAQQDKSGLPNDRFSAERPEGSISTLTIQRTEQRDSAMYRCASSLVGTSGAEQFFGPGTRLTVL.